Shown below are 8 T cell receptor beta chains from a single sample sequenced in a study of human T cells and chemical hapten exposure. The time point was: patch test 3, about 24 weeks after DPC sensitization. As for treatment: therapeutic diphenylcyclopropenone sensitization with weekly scalp DPC. From the RACE reads, TCRdb called clonotypes with MiXCR, one entry per CDR3 protein. The sample has 55,000 to 75,000 distinct CDR3 sequences, roughly 12% seen once. The sequences come from whole blood, collected in connection with sensitization to the hapten diphenylcyclopropenone (DPC). Every receptor here comes from a man aged 25 to 45 with alopecia areata. Some clones in this sample may be carry-over from other donors' samples.

The table lists this clonotype with a few counts. The chain uses TRBV3-1 and TRBJ1-1; D is uncertain. This CDR3 comprises 14 residues. V lost 0 bases and J 7 bases, leaving 12 bases between the germline ends. The germline V gene encodes CDR1 LGHDT and CDR2 YNNKEL (reference sequence). CDR3 coding DNA: TGTGCCAGCAGCCAAGAGGGCAACGAGATTGAAGCTTTCTTT. Translating it yields CASSQEGNEIEAFF.

This clonotype occurred many times. The gene calls are TRBV7-6 and TRBJ2-1, with a possible D match to TRBD2 (6 bases). V was pared by 5 bases and J by 7 bases, with 12 bases between. Germline lookup yields CDR1 SGHVS and CDR2 FNYEAQ. The CDR3 runs to 13 residues. CDR3 sequence: CASSPTGGNEQFF. CDR3 sequence (DNA): TGTGCCAGCAGCCCTACCGGAGGGAATGAGCAGTTCTTC.

The table lists this clonotype with many counts. The chain recombines TRBV29-1 with TRBJ2-3; D may correspond to TRBD1 or TRBD2 (5 bases each). CDR1 and CDR2 (germline): SQVTM, ANQGSEA. This CDR3 spans 14 amino acids. Trimming left V 5 bases short and J 2 bases short, with 14 bases between. The CDR3 DNA is TGCAGCGTTAAGGGACCCTGGGACACAGATACGCAGTATTTT. Amino acid sequence: CSVKGPWDTDTQYF.

V gene TRBV27 combines with J gene TRBJ2-7; tentatively, D is TRBD1 (6 bases). The germline CDR1 and CDR2 sequences are MNHEY and SMNVEV (reference sequence). Trimming took 5 bases from V and 0 from J, leaving 14 bases between them. The CDR3 runs to 15 residues. The chain's CDR3 is CASSVRGRSSYEQYF. CDR3 sequence (DNA): TGTGCCAGCAGTGTCAGGGGTAGAAGCTCCTACGAGCAGTACTTC.

A few counts support this clonotype. CDR3 loop: CASSSPNEKLFF. DNA of the CDR3: TGTGCCAGCAGTTCCCCGAATGAAAAACTGTTTTTT. J is TRBJ1-4 and V is TRBV6-5; D ambiguous. The germline V gene encodes CDR1 MNHEY and CDR2 SVGAGI. This CDR3 comprises 12 residues. V dropped 4 bases and J dropped 5 bases, with 5 bases sitting between them.

This clonotype was picked up many times. The rearrangement links TRBV3-1 to TRBJ2-5; D gene uncertain. From germline, CDR1 is LGHDT and CDR2 YNNKEL (reference sequence). This CDR3 contains 12 residues. Deletions cut 4 bases from V and 0 bases from J, with 3 bases between. The CDR3 loop reads CASSRNQETQYF. In nucleotides, the CDR3 is TGTGCCAGCAGCCGCAACCAAGAGACCCAGTACTTC.

Regarding this clonotype: A much larger clone differs by one base, so this may be a read error. The chain has TRBV12-5 and TRBJ1-2; 8 bases match TRBD1. Per the germline V gene, CDR1 is LGHNT and CDR2 is FRNRAP. CDR3 length: 16 residues. The CDR3: CTSGLESGQGVYGYTF. The CDR3 region has the DNA TGTACTAGTGGTTTGGAGTCTGGACAGGGAGTCTATGGCTACACCTTC.

This clonotype appeared many times. The chain joins TRBV24-1 to TRBJ2-2, with D maybe TRBD1 (5 bases). The V gene lost 6 bases and the J gene lost 7 bases, with 11 bases spanning the gap. Per germline, CDR1 KGHDR and CDR2 SFDVKD. This CDR3 is 13 amino acids long. The CDR3 sequence is CATSLSGNGELFF. CDR3 sequence (DNA): TGTGCCACCAGTCTTTCAGGGAACGGGGAGCTGTTTTTT.